Listed below are T cell receptor beta chains from one sample, sequenced in a study of Ad26.COV2.S vaccination and SARS-CoV-2 variants. The table came from immunoSEQ multiplex PCR; TCRdb's copy has only in-frame clones and leaves some out. The profile covers around 350,000 clones, with around 92% appearing a single time and 3% to 4% taken by the ten largest. Here the sequenced sample was peripheral blood, taken after recovery from COVID-19. These receptors originate from a human donor who had recovered from COVID-19. CDR3s include the opening cysteine and the closing phenylalanine or tryptophan. The D gene is left open where the match is weak. Clone size is shown for a subset of rows, as once, few, many or a class of expanded clone.

>TRBV2|TRBJ1-1|-|TRBD1
CASSKGDRGTLTAFF
TGTGCCAGCAGTAAAGGGGACAGGGGGACTCTTACAGCTTTCTTT
>TRBV5-6|TRBJ2-5|-|-
CASSPRLVWKETQYF
TGTGCCAGCAGCCCGCGGCTAGTGTGGAAAGAGACCCAGTACTTC
>TRBV11-2|TRBJ1-5|-|-
CASSLAWNSQPQHF
TGTGCCAGCAGCTTAGCTTGGAATTCTCAGCCCCAGCATTTT
>TRBV12-5|TRBJ2-3|-|-
CASGRGRADTQYF
TGTGCTAGTGGTCGGGGACGCGCAGATACGCAGTATTTT
>TRBV27|TRBJ1-2|-|-
CASSFSVAYGYTF
TGTGCCAGCAGTTTCTCGGTCGCCTATGGCTACACCTTC
>TRBV7-9|TRBJ1-5|few|-
CASSLGDQPQHF
TGTGCCAGCAGCTTAGGAGATCAGCCCCAGCATTTT
>TRBV7-9|TRBJ1-1|once|-
CASSFPGTSNTEAFF
TGTGCCAGCAGCTTTCCGGGGACATCTAACACTGAAGCTTTCTTT
>TRBV9|TRBJ2-5|-|-
CASSVDLGALETQYF
TGTGCCAGCAGCGTGGATCTGGGGGCTCTTGAGACCCAGTACTTC
>TRBV7-2|TRBJ1-4|-|-
CASSPMAYEKLFF
TGTGCCAGCAGCCCTATGGCCTACGAAAAACTGTTTTTT
>TRBV4-3|TRBJ2-5|-|-
CASSQDEGDQSQETQYF
TGCGCCAGCAGCCAAGATGAGGGGGATCAGTCCCAAGAGACCCAGTACTTC
>TRBV3-1/TRBV3-2|TRBJ2-2|-|-
CASSRPAQRDTGELFF
TGTGCCAGCAGTCGCCCGGCCCAGCGGGACACCGGGGAGCTGTTTTTT
>TRBV14|TRBJ1-3|-|-
CASSQYRNTIYF
TGTGCCAGCAGCCAATACCGAAACACCATATATTTT
>TRBV2|TRBJ2-5|-|TRBD2
CASPEGGLAGGSHQETQYF
TGTGCCAGTCCAGAAGGGGGACTAGCGGGGGGAAGCCACCAAGAGACCCAGTACTTC
>TRBV6-5|TRBJ2-7|-|-
CASSYSPSHSYEQYF
TGTGCCAGCAGTTACTCGCCATCCCACTCCTACGAGCAGTACTTC
>TRBV5-1|TRBJ2-3|-|TRBD2
CASSLSGLAGLWVDTQYF
TGCGCCAGCAGCTTGTCCGGACTAGCGGGGCTCTGGGTAGATACGCAGTATTTT
>TRBV14|TRBJ2-1|once|-
CASSQTRGRWGQFF
TGTGCCAGCAGCCAAACCCGGGGAAGGTGGGGGCAGTTCTTC
>TRBV6-1|TRBJ1-5|few|-
CASSEQGFRQPQHF
TGTGCCAGCAGTGAACAGGGGTTTCGACAGCCCCAGCATTTT
>TRBV6-5|TRBJ2-1|-|TRBD1
CASSSDGQGVYNEQFF
TGTGCCAGCAGTTCGGATGGACAGGGAGTTTACAATGAGCAGTTCTTC
>TRBV6-6|TRBJ2-7|-|-
CASSGTYEQYF
TGTGCCAGCAGCGGGACTTACGAGCAGTACTTC
>TRBV11-2|TRBJ1-3|-|-
CASSVTGIRNTIYF
TGTGCCAGCAGCGTTACAGGGATACGAAACACCATATATTTT
>TRBV20-1|TRBJ1-2|-|TRBD1
CSASGQGARFGYTF
TGCAGTGCTAGTGGGCAGGGGGCGCGATTTGGCTACACCTTC
>TRBV7-6|TRBJ2-3|once|TRBD2
CASSRGTSGVDTQYF
TGTGCCAGCAGCCGGGGGACTAGCGGGGTTGATACGCAGTATTTT
>TRBV6-5|TRBJ2-2|few|-
CARKRPGELFF
TGTGCCAGAAAAAGACCCGGGGAGCTGTTTTTT
>TRBV5-1|TRBJ2-3|-|TRBD2
CASSPTSGGRDTQYF
TGCGCCAGCAGCCCGACTAGCGGGGGTAGGGATACGCAGTATTTT
>TRBV24-1|TRBJ2-1|once|-
CATSESGTRGHNEQFF
TGTGCCACCAGTGAGTCCGGGACTAGGGGGCACAATGAGCAGTTCTTC
>TRBV5-1|TRBJ2-7|-|-
CASSLGLSGYEQYF
TGCGCCAGCAGCTTAGGACTGTCGGGGTACGAGCAGTACTTC
>TRBV7-2|TRBJ2-3|-|-
CASSLNRQTSDTQYF
TGTGCCAGCAGCTTGAATAGGCAGACGTCAGATACGCAGTATTTT
>TRBV10-3|TRBJ2-1|-|TRBD1
CATGQGASYNEQFF
TGTGCCACAGGACAGGGGGCTTCCTACAATGAGCAGTTCTTC
>TRBV4-1|TRBJ2-2|-|-
CASNTQGGRTGELFF
TGCGCCAGCAACACCCAGGGGGGGCGGACCGGGGAGCTGTTTTTT
>TRBV18|TRBJ2-7|-|TRBD2
CASSPSMGGVGEQYF
TGTGCCAGCTCACCGTCGATGGGAGGGGTTGGCGAGCAGTACTTC
>TRBV5-5|TRBJ2-1|-|TRBD2
CASSLYLAGGNPRHEQFF
TGTGCCAGCAGCCTATACCTAGCGGGGGGTAATCCGAGGCATGAGCAGTTCTTC
>TRBV2|TRBJ2-5|-|-
CASSAWRGEVSQETQYF
TGTGCCAGCAGTGCTTGGAGGGGGGAGGTGTCCCAAGAGACCCAGTACTTC
>TRBV15|TRBJ2-3|-|-
CATGRGLTDTQYF
TGTGCCACCGGACGGGGACTTACAGATACGCAGTATTTT
>TRBV12-3/TRBV12-4|TRBJ2-3|-|-
CASRKDITDTQYF
TGTGCCAGCAGAAAGGACATCACAGATACGCAGTATTTT
>TRBV18|TRBJ2-2|-|-
CASSPQGTNTGELFF
TGTGCCAGCTCACCACAGGGAACGAACACCGGGGAGCTGTTTTTT
>TRBV3-1/TRBV3-2|TRBJ1-5|-|-
CASSQDPGNQNQPQHF
TGTGCCAGCAGCCAGGACCCCGGGAACCAAAATCAGCCCCAGCATTTT
>TRBV7-8|TRBJ1-2|-|TRBD1
CASSLRGGGSYYTF
TGTGCCAGCAGCCTCAGGGGGGGTGGCTCGTACTACACCTTC
>TRBV5-6|TRBJ2-5|-|-
CASSVRDQETQYF
TGTGCCAGCAGCGTCCGGGACCAAGAGACCCAGTACTTC
>TRBV6-1|TRBJ1-1|once|-
CASSESRSNQAAFF
TGTGCCAGCAGTGAATCCAGATCAAACCAAGCGGCTTTCTTT
>TRBV6-2/TRBV6-3|TRBJ2-2|-|TRBD2
CASSPPRRGGLGDTGELFF
TGTGCCAGCAGTCCACCCCGACGGGGGGGCCTGGGGGACACCGGGGAGCTGTTTTTT